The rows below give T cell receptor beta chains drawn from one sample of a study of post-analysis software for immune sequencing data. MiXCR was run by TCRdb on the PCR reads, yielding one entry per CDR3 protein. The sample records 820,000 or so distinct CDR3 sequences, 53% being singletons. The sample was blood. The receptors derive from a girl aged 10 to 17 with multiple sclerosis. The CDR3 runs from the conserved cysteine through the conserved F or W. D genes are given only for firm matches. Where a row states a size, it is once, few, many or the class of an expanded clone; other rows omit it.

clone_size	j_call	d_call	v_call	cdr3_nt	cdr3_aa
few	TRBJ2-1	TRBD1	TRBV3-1	TGTGCCAGCAGTGGAGGACAGGGGTCCTACAATGAGCAGTTCTTC	CASSGGQGSYNEQFF
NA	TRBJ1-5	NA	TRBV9	TGTGCCAGCAGCCTCGTCTTGGTGTGGGCAGGTCATAGCAATCAGCCCCAGCATTTT	CASSLVLVWAGHSNQPQHF
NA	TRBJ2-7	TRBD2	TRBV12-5	TGTGCTAGTGGTTTGTTAGCGGGACTCGAGCAGTACTTC	CASGLLAGLEQYF
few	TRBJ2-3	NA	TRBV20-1	TGCAGTGCAGAGGGGGGAGCAGATACGCAGTATTTT	CSAEGGADTQYF
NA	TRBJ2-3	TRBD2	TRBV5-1	TGCGCCAGCAGCTTTGGAACTAGCGGGGCAGATACGCAGTATTTT	CASSFGTSGADTQYF
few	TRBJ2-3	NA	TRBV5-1	TGCGCCAGCAGCTTGGAGGACTCGACGGATACGCAGTATTTT	CASSLEDSTDTQYF
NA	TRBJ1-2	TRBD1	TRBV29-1	TGCAGCGTGGACAGGGGGCACGGCTACACCTTC	CSVDRGHGYTF
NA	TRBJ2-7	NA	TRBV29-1	TGCAGCGTCCGCCAGGAGTACGAGCAGTACTTC	CSVRQEYEQYF
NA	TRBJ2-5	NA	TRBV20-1	TGCAGTGTCCTGGGCGGGGTCCAAGAGACCCAGTACTTC	CSVLGGVQETQYF
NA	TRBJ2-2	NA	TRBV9	TGTGCCAGCAGCAAAAGCTACGCGGTCGCGAACACCGGGGAGCTGTTTTTT	CASSKSYAVANTGELFF
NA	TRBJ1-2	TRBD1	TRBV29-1	TGCAGCGTTGGAAGCAGGGGGCATGGTGGCTACACCTTC	CSVGSRGHGGYTF
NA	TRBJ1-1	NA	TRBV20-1	TGCAGTGCTAGAGTGGAGGGCTATGAAGCTTTCTTT	CSARVEGYEAFF
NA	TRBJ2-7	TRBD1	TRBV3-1	TGTGCCAGCAGCCAGAACAGGGGGCCTCCCTACGAGCAGTACTTC	CASSQNRGPPYEQYF
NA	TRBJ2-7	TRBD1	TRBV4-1	TGCGCCAGCAGCCAAGATGGGACAGTCGAGCAGTACTTC	CASSQDGTVEQYF
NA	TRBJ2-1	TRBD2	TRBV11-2	TGTGCCAGCAGCTTCCTAGCGGACTACAATGAGCAGTTCTTC	CASSFLADYNEQFF
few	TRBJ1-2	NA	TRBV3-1	TGTGCCAGCAGCCAAGGAGGTGCCGGGTTGAACTATGGCTACACCTTC	CASSQGGAGLNYGYTF
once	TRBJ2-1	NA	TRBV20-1	TGCAGTGCTAGTCCCCGGATTGCCTACAATGAGCAGTTCTTC	CSASPRIAYNEQFF
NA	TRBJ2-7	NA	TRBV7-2	TGTGCCAGCAGCTTAGACCTGTTGGGTACCTACGAGCAGTACTTC	CASSLDLLGTYEQYF
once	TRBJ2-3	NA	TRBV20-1	TGCAGTGCGTTCCAGGGAATTAGCACAGATACGCAGTATTTT	CSAFQGISTDTQYF
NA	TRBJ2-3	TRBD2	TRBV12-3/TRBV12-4	TGTGCCAGCAGTCCTTCCCTTGGCGGGAGTTCAGATACGCAGTATTTT	CASSPSLGGSSDTQYF
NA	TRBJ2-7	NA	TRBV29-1	TGCAGCGTTAAAGCACAAAGTAATCTCTACGAACAGTACTTC	CSVKAQSNLYEQYF
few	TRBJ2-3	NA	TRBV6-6	TGTGCCAGCATACCCCGGGGGACAGATACGCAGTATTTT	CASIPRGTDTQYF
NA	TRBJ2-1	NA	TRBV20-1	TGCAGTGCTAGAGCCCTAGCGTCCAATGAGCAGTTCTTC	CSARALASNEQFF
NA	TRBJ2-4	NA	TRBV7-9	TGTGCCAGCAGCAAAGGGCCGGAACTAGCCAAAAACATTCAGTACTTC	CASSKGPELAKNIQYF
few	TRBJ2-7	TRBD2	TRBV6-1	TGTGCCAGCAGTGAAGAGGGCGGGAGGGATGAGCAGTACTTC	CASSEEGGRDEQYF
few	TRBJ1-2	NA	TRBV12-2	TGTGCAAGTCGCTGGAAAGACCCAGGGACAGTCCCCCAGGACTATGGCTACACCTTC	CASRWKDPGTVPQDYGYTF
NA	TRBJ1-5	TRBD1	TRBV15	TGTGCCACCAGCAGAGCCAAAACCACAAACCGGGACAGGGGTTCCCAGCCCCAGCATTTT	CATSRAKTTNRDRGSQPQHF
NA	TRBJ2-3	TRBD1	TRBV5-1	TGCGCCAGCAGCTTGATTGGGACAGGGACAGATACGCAGTATTTT	CASSLIGTGTDTQYF
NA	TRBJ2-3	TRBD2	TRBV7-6	TGTGCCAGCAGCTTATACGGGACTAGCGGGGCTCTAAGCACAGATACGCAGTATTTT	CASSLYGTSGALSTDTQYF
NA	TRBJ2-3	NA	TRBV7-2	TGTGCCAGCAGCTTAGGGTTAAACCCATTTGCCGCAGATACGCAGTATTTT	CASSLGLNPFAADTQYF
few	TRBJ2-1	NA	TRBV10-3	TGTGCCATCAGGGTCGGGGGAGACCGCTCCTACAATGAGCAGTTCTTC	CAIRVGGDRSYNEQFF
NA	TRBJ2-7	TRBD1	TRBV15	TGTGCCACCAGCCGCAGGGGGCTGGGTGAGCAGTACTTC	CATSRRGLGEQYF
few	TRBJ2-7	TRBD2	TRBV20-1	TGCAGTGCTAGATCAGGCGGGGGGGGGTCCTACGAGCAGTACTTC	CSARSGGGGSYEQYF